This note documents a single TCR beta chain sequence. Germline V gives CDR1 WNHNN, CDR2 SYGVQD (reference sequence). V trimming: 0 bases; J trimming: 9 bases; junction bases outside the gene matches: 5. This CDR3 comprises 15 residues. Original analysis: Reference gene primer amplification in the assay estimated nucleated cell counts. Method: immunoSEQ multiplex PCR; TCRdb's copy keeps in-frame clones and lacks some. V and J calls and clone size are copied from that table; D and trimming were computed from the DNA. Of about 400,000 clones in the sample, about 89% were seen once. This record belongs to a study of blood T cell repertoires in COVID-19. On the study more broadly: Samples taken during acute and convalescent COVID-19 were collected in the United States, Italy and Spain. Sample material is recorded as cDNA or gDNA derived from T cells, B-cell-depleted T cells, or PBMCs.

The TCR sequence derives from a man aged 40-49 years with acute or convalescent COVID-19. Specimen: peripheral blood. This sequence joins TRBV10-1 and TRBJ1-6; 7 positions agree with TRBD1. CDR3 residues: CASSESTGTASPLHF. CDR3 in DNA: TGCGCCAGCAGTGAGTCGACAGGGACGGCTTCACCCCTCCACTTT.